This paragraph reports one TCR beta chain. The record originates from a study of T cell changes during pregnancy in multiple sclerosis. This CDR3 has 18 residues. The V gene's germline CDR1 is SGHVS and CDR2 FNYEAQ. V shed 1 base and J 4 bases; nucleotides not matched to a gene: 15. Here immunoSEQ multiplex PCR was the method, and the copy in TCRdb shows in-frame clones only, minus some. The table includes 60,000 to 75,000 clones, roughly 92% detected once. The TCR was taken from a female donor with multiple sclerosis, enrolled in a pregnancy study. The source material was CD8+ T cells from peripheral blood mononuclear cells, sampled in the second trimester of pregnancy. The V gene is TRBV7-6, the J gene TRBJ2-7; 8 bases fit TRBD1. The CDR3 nucleotides read TGTGCCAGCAGCTTAGGCGGACAGGGCCTACCTTTGGAATACGAGCAGTACTTC. Translation: CASSLGGQGLPLEYEQYF.